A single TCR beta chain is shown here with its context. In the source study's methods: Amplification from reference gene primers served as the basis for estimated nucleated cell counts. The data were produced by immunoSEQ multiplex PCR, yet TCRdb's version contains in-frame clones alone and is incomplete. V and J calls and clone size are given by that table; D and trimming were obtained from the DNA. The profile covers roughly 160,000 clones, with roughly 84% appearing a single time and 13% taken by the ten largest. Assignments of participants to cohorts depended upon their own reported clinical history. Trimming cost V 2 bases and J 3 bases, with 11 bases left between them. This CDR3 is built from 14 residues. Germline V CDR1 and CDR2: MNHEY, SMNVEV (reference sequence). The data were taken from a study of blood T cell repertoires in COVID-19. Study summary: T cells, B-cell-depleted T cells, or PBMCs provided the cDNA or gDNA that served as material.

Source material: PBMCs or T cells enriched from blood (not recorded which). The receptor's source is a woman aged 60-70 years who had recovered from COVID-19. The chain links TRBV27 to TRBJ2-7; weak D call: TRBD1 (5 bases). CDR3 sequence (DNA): TGTGCCAGCAGTTTAAGGGGTCCAGGCTACGAGCAGTACTTC. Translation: CASSLRGPGYEQYF.